The T cell receptor (beta chain) described here comes from a study of shared clonotypes between healthy human individuals. Once extracted for a subset, genomic DNA was divided evenly among several immunoSEQ plates. The protocol was immunoSEQ multiplex PCR, while the TCRdb copy is restricted to in-frame clones and leaves out a portion. The sample lists about 460,000 clones, roughly three quarters seen once, with around 12% in the top ten. In regard to this clone: Its specificity is unknown.

V lost 4 bases and J 0 bases, leaving 8 bases between the germline ends. Germline V gives CDR1 SGDLS, CDR2 YYNGEE. The length of the CDR3 is 14 residues. Donors comprised healthy HIV-negative adults lacking recent acute infections or vaccinations. The study drew all its donors from Caucasian adults living in Nashville, Tennessee. Regarding the study as a whole: Tissues were not sampled, only blood, and their repertoires likely differ.

The sample consisted of PBMCs. This receptor was taken from a woman aged 40 to 55 in good health. Some clones in this sample may be carry-over from other donors' samples. The J gene is TRBJ2-1, the V gene TRBV9; D unclear. The CDR3 region is CASSPSYSYNEQFF. The CDR3 DNA reads TGTGCCAGCAGCCCATCCTACTCCTACAATGAGCAGTTCTTC.